This T cell receptor (beta chain) comes out of a study of blood T cell repertoires in COVID-19. In the original analysis: Reference gene primer amplification gave estimated nucleated cell counts. TCRdb's table, derived via immunoSEQ multiplex PCR, lists solely in-frame clones and lacks some. V and J calls and clone size are copied from that table; D and trimming were computed from the DNA. This sample has 300,000 to 450,000 clones, with more than 75% found just once. This clone was observed a handful of times. V lost 2 bases, J lost 7 bases, and 8 bases stayed unmatched. This CDR3 has 15 residues. Germline lookup yields CDR1 SGHDT and CDR2 YYEEEE.

V is TRBV5-6 and J is TRBJ1-2, with 10 bases matching TRBD1. What was sequenced was peripheral blood. The TCR comes from a human donor in a cohort sampled during active COVID-19. The CDR3 here is CASSFGTGDVGGYTF. The CDR3 region has the DNA TGTGCCAGCAGCTTTGGGACAGGGGATGTTGGTGGCTACACCTTC.